These 32 T cell receptor beta chains originate from one sample sequenced in a study of siplizumab effects on memory and regulatory T cells. Here immunoSEQ multiplex PCR was the method, and the copy in TCRdb shows in-frame clones only, minus some. The sample contains 80,000 to 130,000 clones, 91% of which appear only once. What was sequenced was CD4+ T cells sorted from blood. The receptors stem from a human donor in good health. Some clones in this sample may be carry-over from other donors' samples.

The chain has TRBV18 and TRBJ1-2; D is unresolved. Germline-derived CDR1 and CDR2 are KGHSH and LQKENI. The CDR3 has 13 residues. Trimming left V 2 bases short and J 5 bases short, with 9 bases between. The CDR3 region has the DNA TGTGCCAGCTCACCAACCAGATTTTATGGCTACACCTTC. This translates into CASSPTRFYGYTF.

The rearrangement links TRBV7-9 to TRBJ2-1, with a possible D match to TRBD1 (5 bases). CDR3 length: 14 amino acids. Germline CDR1 and CDR2: SEHNR and FQNEAQ (reference sequence). Trimming pared 6 bases from V and 6 bases from J, leaving 15 bases between. CDR3 bases: TGTGCCAGCAGAGACCTTCGAAGGGGCAATGAGCAGTTCTTC. Protein: CASRDLRRGNEQFF.

V is TRBV29-1 and J is TRBJ2-5, with D possibly being TRBD1 or TRBD2 (5 bases each). This CDR3 is built from 15 residues. Trimming stripped 3 bases from V and 6 bases from J, with 20 bases between. Per the germline V gene, CDR1 is SQVTM and CDR2 is ANQGSEA. The CDR3: CSVDYSGAASKTQYF. CDR3 coding DNA: TGCAGCGTTGACTACTCCGGGGCTGCGTCAAAGACCCAGTACTTC.

The count of this clone is one. The chain uses TRBV5-5 and TRBJ2-2, with a possible D match to TRBD2 (5 bases). The CDR3 runs to 16 residues. V shed 3 bases and J shed 0 bases, with 12 bases lying between them. Germline CDR1 SGHKS, CDR2 YYEKEE (reference sequence). CDR3 DNA: TGTGCCAGCAGCTCCCCCCTCGGGACGAACACCGGGGAGCTGTTTTTT. This gives the protein CASSSPLGTNTGELFF.

The chain joins TRBV11-1 to TRBJ2-1, with 7 positions matching TRBD2. Trimming cost V 3 bases and J 1 base; bases outside gene matches: 9. This CDR3 comprises 17 residues. Germline V gene sequence: CDR1 SGHAT, CDR2 FQDESV (reference sequence). For the CDR3, the DNA is TGTGCCAGCAGCTTCTGGGGCGGGAGTCAATCCTACAATGAGCAGTTCTTC. This gives the protein CASSFWGGSQSYNEQFF. Using reference TRBV11-1 and TRBJ2-1 for the parts outside the CDR3, the full variable domain is EAEVAQSPRYKITEKSQAVAFWCDPISGHATLYWYRQILGQGPELLVQFQDESVVDDSQLPKDRFSAERLKGVDSTLKIQPAELGDSAMYLCASSFWGGSQSYNEQFFGPGTRLTVL.

V usage is TRBV2 and J usage is TRBJ1-3, with 8 positions matching TRBD1. V lost 6 bases to trimming and J lost 4 bases; unmatched junction nucleotides: 8. The CDR3 is 15 residues long. Germline-derived CDR1 and CDR2 are SNHLY and FYNNEI. CDR3 bases: TGTGCCAGCAGGATGACAGGGGAAGGAGGAAACACCATATATTTT. Protein product: CASRMTGEGGNTIYF.

V is TRBV29-1 and J is TRBJ1-4, with 10 bases aligning to TRBD1. This CDR3 comprises 13 residues. V lost 5 bases to trimming and J lost 7 bases; unmatched junction nucleotides: 4. Germline CDR1 SQVTM, CDR2 ANQGSEA. Here the CDR3 reads CSVPGTGVEKLFF. The CDR3 nucleotides read TGCAGCGTTCCCGGGACAGGGGTTGAAAAACTGTTTTTT.

The DNA of the CDR3 is TGTGCTAGTGGTTTGAGCGGGGATGGCTACACCTTC. As protein: CASGLSGDGYTF. The chain has TRBV12-5 and TRBJ1-2; D remains ambiguous. The CDR3 spans 12 residues. With 2 bases removed from V and 6 bases from J, the gap between germline ends came to 7 bases. The germline V gene encodes CDR1 LGHNT and CDR2 FRNRAP.

The chain joins TRBV5-4 to TRBJ2-5; 11 bases are a match to TRBD2. From germline, CDR1 is SGHNT and CDR2 YYREEE (reference sequence). Losses at the gene ends were 2 bases for V and 1 base for J; bases not matched to a gene: 4. The CDR3 runs to 16 residues. CDR3 coding DNA: TGTGCCAGCAGCTTAGTAGCGGGAGGGATCCAAGAGACCCAGTACTTC. It specifies CASSLVAGGIQETQYF.

The V gene is TRBV20-1, the J gene TRBJ2-1, with D hard to call. Per the germline V gene, CDR1 is DFQATT and CDR2 is SNEGSKA (reference sequence). CDR3 length equals 8 residues. Trimming left V 5 bases short and J 16 bases short, with 9 bases between. The CDR3, as DNA: TGCAGTGCTCAGGCACCTTTCTTC. This sequence encodes CSAQAPFF.

The V call is TRBV28, the J call TRBJ2-1, with D perhaps TRBD2 (6 bases). CDR1 is MDHEN and CDR2 is SYDVKM in the germline V gene. V gave up 3 bases and J gave up 0 bases, with 9 bases separating them. This CDR3 region has 15 residues. For the CDR3, the DNA is TGTGCCAGCAGTTTCCCGGGAGACTCCTACAATGAGCAGTTCTTC. Translating gives CASSFPGDSYNEQFF. Complete variable domain (other parts from reference TRBV28 and TRBJ2-1): DVKVTQSSRYLVKRTGEKVFLECVQDMDHENMFWYRQDPGLGLRLIYFSYDVKMKEKGDIPEGYSVSREKKERFSLILESASTNQTSMYLCASSFPGDSYNEQFFGPGTRLTVL.

V is TRBV9 and J is TRBJ2-5; 12 bases fit TRBD2. Looked up from germline, CDR1 is SGDLS and CDR2 is YYNGEE. The CDR3 has 17 amino acids. The trim removed 0 bases at V and 4 bases at J, leaving 7 bases unmatched. The CDR3 DNA follows: TGTGCCAGCAGCGTAGGGCCCGGGACTAGCGGGCTAGAGACCCAGTACTTC. Translation: CASSVGPGTSGLETQYF.

This chain uses TRBV18 with TRBJ2-7; D perhaps matches TRBD2 (6 bases). This CDR3 has 11 amino acids. Trimming pared 6 bases from V and 9 bases from J, leaving 12 bases between. CDR1 is KGHSH, CDR2 LQKENI, per germline. The chain's CDR3 is CASSGEVGQYF. For the CDR3, the DNA is TGTGCCAGCTCCGGGGAGGTAGGGCAGTACTTC.

The J gene is TRBJ1-5, the V gene TRBV5-8, with D hard to call. Germline V CDR1 and CDR2: SGHTS, YDEGEE. Trimming took off 4 bases at V and 4 bases at J, with 6 bases between the two ends. The CDR3 sequence is 12 residues long. The CDR3 nucleotides read TGTGCCAGCAGCCCGACAAATCAGCCCCAGCATTTT. Translation: CASSPTNQPQHF.

J is TRBJ2-1 and V is TRBV30; 11 positions match TRBD2. Germline V gene lookup returns CDR1 GTSNPN and CDR2 SVGIG (reference sequence). The ends lost 6 bases at V and 4 bases at J; junction bases unmatched: 11. This CDR3 comprises 16 residues. CDR3 nucleotides: TGTGCCTGCCTGTTGAGGGCTAGCGGGAGGTACAATGAGCAGTTCTTC. It codes for CACLLRASGRYNEQFF.

The chain links TRBV29-1 to TRBJ2-1; D is perhaps TRBD2 (5 bases). Germline CDR1 is SQVTM and CDR2 is ANQGSEA. Deletions cut 2 bases from V and 10 bases from J, with 15 bases between. This CDR3 region has 13 residues. The CDR3 spells CSVERASTIEQFF. DNA of the CDR3: TGCAGCGTTGAAAGGGCTAGCACTATCGAGCAGTTCTTC.

This clone was detected once. The rearrangement links TRBV5-1 to TRBJ2-7, with unresolved D. The V gene's germline CDR1 is SGHRS and CDR2 YFSETQ. The V end was cut by 0 bases, the J end by 0 bases, with 7 bases between. This CDR3 comprises 14 residues. The CDR3, as DNA: TGCGCCAGCAGCTTGGTAGCCGACTCCTACGAGCAGTACTTC. Residues: CASSLVADSYEQYF.

The rearrangement uses TRBV11-3 and TRBJ2-1, with D perhaps TRBD2 (6 bases). Germline V lookup: CDR1 SGHNT, CDR2 YENEEA. The ends were cut back, 3 bases at V and 10 bases at J, with 10 bases in the middle. This CDR3 comprises 12 residues. For the CDR3, the DNA is TGTGCCAGCAGCTTCGGCGGGACGGAGCAGTTCTTC. Protein sequence: CASSFGGTEQFF.

V and J are TRBV12-5 and TRBJ2-1, with 9 bases fitting TRBD1. Germline lookup yields CDR1 LGHNT and CDR2 FRNRAP. V lost 4 bases and J lost 5; bases outside the gene matches: 6. The CDR3 consists of 15 residues. CDR3: CASGSGQGRNNEQFF. CDR3 DNA: TGTGCTAGTGGTTCTGGACAGGGGCGAAACAATGAGCAGTTCTTC.

The chain has TRBV5-1 and TRBJ2-3; 15 positions match TRBD2. The ends lost 3 bases at V and 1 base at J; junction bases unmatched: 6. The CDR3 has 18 amino acids. CDR1 and CDR2 from the germline V gene are SGHRS and YFSETQ. CDR3 protein: CASSSGLAGGSGTDTQYF. The CDR3, as DNA: TGCGCCAGCAGCTCCGGACTAGCGGGAGGGAGCGGCACAGATACGCAGTATTTT. Full variable domain (missing parts from reference TRBV5-1 and TRBJ2-3): KAGVTQTPRYLIKTRGQQVTLSCSPISGHRSVSWYQQTPGQGLQFLFEYFSETQRNKGNFPGRFSGRQFSNSRSEMNVSTLELGDSALYLCASSSGLAGGSGTDTQYFGPGTRLTVL.

On this clone: Other DNA sequences in the same sample also yield this CDR3. The chain combines TRBV7-9 with TRBJ2-3; D not certain. Germline V lookup: CDR1 SEHNR, CDR2 FQNEAQ (reference sequence). V was trimmed by 2 bases and J by 3 bases, leaving 0 bases between them. The CDR3 consists of 11 residues. The CDR3 DNA follows: TGTGCCAGCAGCTTAACAGATACGCAGTATTTT. It encodes CASSLTDTQYF.

This sequence joins TRBV5-5 and TRBJ2-7, with D unclear. V lost 2 bases, J lost 10 bases, and 13 bases lay in between. The V gene's germline CDR1 is SGHKS and CDR2 YYEKEE (reference sequence). This CDR3 region has 12 residues. CDR3 sequence reads: CASSFLVGDQYF. The CDR3 DNA sequence: TGTGCCAGCAGCTTTTTGGTCGGTGATCAGTACTTC. The entire variable domain, with the rest obtained from reference TRBV5-5 and TRBJ2-7, is as follows: DAGVTQSPTHLIKTRGQQVTLRCSPISGHKSVSWYQQVLGQGPQFIFQYYEKEERGRGNFPDRFSARQFPNYSSELNVNALLLGDSALYLCASSFLVGDQYFGPGTRLTVT.

This chain connects TRBV25-1 to TRBJ1-2; TRBD1 matches 9 bases. Germline V gene sequence: CDR1 MGHDK, CDR2 SYGVNS. V was pared by 8 bases and J by 7 bases, with 5 bases of the junction left unmatched. The CDR3 consists of 12 residues. The CDR3 region is CASSDRGGGYTF. The CDR3 DNA is TGTGCCAGCTCGGACAGGGGCGGTGGCTACACCTTC.

The chain is built from TRBV4-2 and TRBJ2-1, with 11 bases fitting TRBD2. This CDR3 is 18 amino acids long. The V gene's germline CDR1 is LGHNA and CDR2 YNFKEQ. V dropped 0 bases and J dropped 3; count of bases not matched to a gene: 7. The CDR3 spells CASSQDSLAGGNYNEQFF. The DNA for the CDR3 is TGTGCCAGCAGCCAAGACAGTCTAGCGGGAGGCAACTACAATGAGCAGTTCTTC.

CDR3 coding DNA: TGTGCCAGTAGTATGTTCTGGGACAGGGACACTGAAGCTTTCTTT. Translating it yields CASSMFWDRDTEAFF. The rearrangement uses TRBV19 and TRBJ1-1, with TRBD1 identical over 9 bases. V was clipped by 3 bases and J by 3 bases; unmatched bases: 5. CDR1 and CDR2 (germline): LNHDA, SQIVND (reference sequence). The CDR3 loop spans 15 amino acids.

The chain recombines TRBV5-1 with TRBJ2-7, with D perhaps being TRBD1 or TRBD2 (5 bases each). Per the germline V gene, CDR1 is SGHRS and CDR2 is YFSETQ. This CDR3 region has 14 residues. Between the trimmed V and J ends, which lost 0 bases and 5 bases, there was a span of 12 bases. In DNA, the CDR3 is TGCGCCAGCAGCTTGGGGGACGGTCCCCACGAGCAGTACTTC. Translating it yields CASSLGDGPHEQYF.

The rearrangement links TRBV6-1 to TRBJ1-1; D possibly corresponds to TRBD1 (5 bases). The germline V gene has CDR1 MNHNS and CDR2 SASEGT. CDR3 length: 14 residues. The V gene lost 2 bases and the J gene lost 8 bases, with 15 bases spanning the gap. The CDR3 is CASSESRQPAEAFF. The CDR3 DNA is TGTGCCAGCAGTGAATCAAGACAGCCGGCAGAAGCTTTCTTT.

J is TRBJ2-7 and V is TRBV10-3, with 9 bases matching TRBD1. The CDR3 has 13 residues. The V and J ends lost 4 bases and 5 bases, in that order; junction bases with no gene match: 3. CDR1 and CDR2 (germline): ENHRY, SYGVKD. The CDR3 here is CAISGQGGNEQYF. CDR3 bases: TGTGCCATCAGTGGACAGGGGGGGAACGAGCAGTACTTC.

The chain has TRBV7-3 and TRBJ2-6; D is undetermined. The CDR3 consists of 14 residues. The germline V gene encodes CDR1 SGHTA and CDR2 FQGTGA. V was cut by 3 bases and J by 1 base, with 4 bases left in between. CDR3 coding DNA: TGTGCCAGCAGCTTGACTTCTGGGGCCAACGTCCTGACTTTC. Its translation: CASSLTSGANVLTF.

The chain recombines TRBV9 with TRBJ2-1; TRBD2 matches at 8 bases. Per germline, CDR1 SGDLS and CDR2 YYNGEE. With V trimmed by 4 bases and J by 0 bases, 15 bases remained unmatched. The CDR3 spans 19 residues. CDR3 coding DNA: TGTGCCAGCAGCACCGGTCCGGGTAGCGGGATTAGCTCCTACAATGAGCAGTTCTTC. Encoded protein: CASSTGPGSGISSYNEQFF.

J is TRBJ2-7 and V is TRBV6-1; unclear D gene. Germline V gene sequence: CDR1 MNHNS, CDR2 SASEGT. The V gene lost 2 bases and the J gene lost 3 bases, with 8 bases spanning the gap. The CDR3 has 13 amino acids. The CDR3 coding sequence is TGTGCCAGCAGTGAAACTTTCTTCTACGAGCAGTACTTC. The encoded protein is CASSETFFYEQYF.

This sequence joins TRBV14 and TRBJ1-2, with D unclear. This CDR3 region has 14 residues. Per germline, CDR1 SGHDN and CDR2 FVKESK. Trimming shortened V by 4 bases and J by 7 bases, and 16 bases separated the two germline ends. In DNA form, the CDR3 reads TGTGCCAGCAGCCGATACACAGTTCCTCCTGGCTACACCTTC. Its translation: CASSRYTVPPGYTF.